One and the same sample provided the 20 T cell receptor beta chains below, sequenced in a study of beta chain features in type 1 diabetes. Antigens of these TCRs are unknown. Notes on the study in general: A moderate, significant TCRB CDR3 shortening appeared in type 1 diabetes across four CD4+ subsets.

Expressed TCRB transcripts got sequenced, as all isolated RNA was reverse transcribed. Measured with immunoSEQ multiplex PCR; TCRdb has only the in-frame clones, and not every one. The sample holds 550,000 to 850,000 clones, roughly 13% seen once. Sequencing input: naive CD4+ T cells from blood. These receptors originate from a man between 18 and 35 years old with type 1 diabetes.

This sequence joins TRBV4-2 and TRBJ2-1; 8 bases are shared with TRBD2. With 4 bases clipped from V and 1 base from J, the junction kept 6 bases outside the gene matches. The CDR3 covers 16 residues. The germline CDR1 and CDR2 sequences are LGHNA and YNFKEQ. The CDR3 DNA reads as TGTGCCAGCAGCCCTCTTAGCGGGGCTTCCTACAATGAGCAGTTCTTC. As protein: CASSPLSGASYNEQFF.

This sequence joins TRBV18 and TRBJ1-6; D is possibly TRBD1 (5 bases). CDR3 length equals 14 residues. V lost 2 bases and J 10 bases, leaving 12 bases between the germline ends. CDR1 is KGHSH and CDR2 is LQKENI in the germline V gene. Here the CDR3 DNA reads TGTGCCAGCTCACCAGTGGGGGATGAATCACCCCTCCACTTT. Protein product: CASSPVGDESPLHF.

The chain employs TRBV29-1 and TRBJ2-3; D possibly uses TRBD1 or TRBD2 (5 bases each). The CDR3 contains 14 residues. The V end was cut by 4 bases, the J end by 6 bases, with 17 bases between. The germline V gene has CDR1 SQVTM and CDR2 ANQGSEA. The CDR3: CSVAFWDHGDTQYF. The CDR3 DNA sequence: TGCAGCGTTGCTTTTTGGGACCATGGGGATACGCAGTATTTT.

This clone came up a few times. The rearrangement uses TRBV4-2 and TRBJ2-1, with TRBD2 matching over 8 bases. J lost 8 bases, V lost 2 bases, and 11 bases had no gene match. Germline loops: CDR1 LGHNA, CDR2 YNFKEQ. CDR3 size: 16 residues. Written as DNA, the CDR3 is TGTGCCAGCAGCCAACATGGCGGGGGGAGAGGGGATGAGCAGTTCTTC. It translates to CASSQHGGGRGDEQFF.

This clone was found a few times. This rearrangement joins TRBV27 to TRBJ2-2; D is ambiguous. The CDR3 has 15 amino acids. V was trimmed by 3 bases and J by 4 bases, leaving 12 bases between them. Germline V gene data show CDR1 as MNHEY and CDR2 as SMNVEV (reference sequence). CDR3 sequence: CASSFEGRSTGELFF. CDR3 sequence (DNA): TGTGCCAGCAGTTTCGAAGGGCGGAGCACCGGGGAGCTGTTTTTT.

The chain joins TRBV29-1 to TRBJ2-1, with 8 bases that match TRBD1. Trimming cost V 2 bases and J 3 bases; bases outside gene matches: 6. CDR3 length: 15 amino acids. CDR1 is SQVTM, CDR2 ANQGSEA, per germline. DNA for the CDR3: TGCAGCGTTGAAATCTTCGGACAGGGCTACAATGAGCAGTTCTTC. Its translation: CSVEIFGQGYNEQFF.

This clone was recorded a few times. The chain joins TRBV5-1 to TRBJ2-2, with D unclear. The CDR3 covers 15 residues. Trimming shortened V by 1 base and J by 3 bases, and 10 bases separated the two germline ends. Germline V gene sequence: CDR1 SGHRS, CDR2 YFSETQ. CDR3 in amino acids: CASSLSSADTGELFF. CDR3 DNA sequence: TGCGCCAGCAGCTTGAGTTCTGCTGACACCGGGGAGCTGTTTTTT.

This clone was picked up a small number of times. The V gene is TRBV30, the J gene TRBJ1-3; D may be TRBD1 (5 bases). The ends were cut back, 4 bases at V and 0 bases at J, with 10 bases in the middle. Germline V lookup: CDR1 GTSNPN, CDR2 SVGIG (reference sequence). The CDR3 extends over 14 amino acids. The CDR3: CAWTGTRSGNTIYF. The CDR3 DNA is TGTGCCTGGACTGGGACCCGCTCTGGAAACACCATATATTTT.

This clone was seen only a few times. The CDR3: CASSSPGRTGNTEAFF. CDR3 in DNA: TGTGCCAGCAGTTCCCCGGGACGGACGGGGAACACTGAAGCTTTCTTT. The rearrangement uses TRBV6-5 and TRBJ1-1; tentatively, D is TRBD1 (5 bases). Germline lookup yields CDR1 MNHEY and CDR2 SVGAGI. This CDR3 is 16 amino acids long. V was shortened by 4 bases and J by 1 base, with 16 bases between the two germline ends.

The CDR3 DNA sequence: TGTGCCAGCAGTTACGATAGGTTTGGCTACACCTTC. This translates into CASSYDRFGYTF. The chain joins TRBV6-5 to TRBJ1-2; unclear D gene. Trimming shortened V by 2 bases and J by 7 bases, and 8 bases separated the two germline ends. CDR1 is MNHEY and CDR2 is SVGAGI in the germline V gene. The CDR3 covers 12 residues.

The gene calls are TRBV29-1 and TRBJ1-1, with 8 positions matching TRBD1. Germline V gene sequence: CDR1 SQVTM, CDR2 ANQGSEA. V trimming: 1 base; J trimming: 3 bases; junction bases outside the gene matches: 4. The CDR3 has 14 residues. The CDR3 region has the DNA TGCAGCGTTGAAGGGGACAGGTGGGACACTGAAGCTTTCTTT. This gives the protein CSVEGDRWDTEAFF.

The genes are TRBV7-9 and TRBJ2-2; a weak D match, TRBD1 (6 bases). Trimming took off 5 bases at V and 3 bases at J, with 10 bases between the two ends. This CDR3 is 14 amino acids long. Germline V gives CDR1 SEHNR, CDR2 FQNEAQ (reference sequence). The CDR3 DNA sequence: TGTGCCAGCAGCCAGGGGAGTCACACCGGGGAGCTGTTTTTT. Translation gives CASSQGSHTGELFF.

This clone came up a few times. The chain has TRBV19 and TRBJ2-2, with 10 bases that match TRBD1. Trimming removed 5 bases from V and 6 bases from J; junction bases left unmatched: 3. Germline V lookup: CDR1 LNHDA, CDR2 SQIVND (reference sequence). The CDR3 has 14 residues. CDR3 DNA: TGTGCCAGTAGTCCTGGGACAGGGGCCGGGGAGCTGTTTTTT. Its protein product is CASSPGTGAGELFF.

The chain carries TRBV7-2 and TRBJ2-7; possible D gene TRBD1, 6 bases. The CDR3 runs 13 residues. Trimming removed 2 bases at V and 4 bases at J, with 9 bases between. Germline CDR1 and CDR2: SGHTA and FQGNSA. The CDR3 protein is CASSLWTVYEQYF. The CDR3, as DNA: TGTGCCAGCAGCTTATGGACAGTGTACGAGCAGTACTTC.

This clone has just a few counts. V gene TRBV10-2 combines with J gene TRBJ1-3; D not certain. CDR1 is WSHSY and CDR2 is SAAADI in the germline V gene. V was pared by 0 bases and J by 0 bases, with 9 bases between. This CDR3 has 16 amino acids. CDR3 in DNA: TGCGCCAGCAGTGAGTCTGACGTCCACTCTGGAAACACCATATATTTT. This encodes CASSESDVHSGNTIYF.

The chain joins TRBV7-2 to TRBJ2-5; unclear D gene. Germline V gene sequence: CDR1 SGHTA, CDR2 FQGNSA. This CDR3 is 13 amino acids long. V was shortened by 5 bases and J by 4 bases, with 11 bases between the two germline ends. In DNA, the CDR3 is TGTGCCAGCAGCGTTGGGTCTATAGAGACCCAGTACTTC. Encoded protein: CASSVGSIETQYF.

This clone came up a few times. This CDR3 is CASEGGVNTEAFF. Written as DNA, the CDR3 is TGTGCCAGCGAAGGCGGGGTAAACACTGAAGCTTTCTTT. V is TRBV28 and J is TRBJ1-1; D uncertain. The CDR3 is 13 amino acids. Per germline, CDR1 MDHEN and CDR2 SYDVKM. V was clipped by 8 bases and J by 2 bases, with 12 bases between them.

This clone has just a few counts. V gene TRBV10-3 combines with J gene TRBJ2-2; TRBD1 is a possible D gene (6 bases). Germline CDR1 is ENHRY and CDR2 is SYGVKD. V shed 5 bases and J shed 1 base, with 11 bases lying between them. There are 15 residues in the CDR3. The CDR3 nucleotides are TGTGCCATCAGTTCAAAGGGACAGAACACCGGGGAGCTGTTTTTT. Its translation: CAISSKGQNTGELFF.

This clone was detected only a few times. V usage is TRBV25-1 and J usage is TRBJ2-3, with TRBD2 matching 7 bases. The CDR3 has 15 amino acids. With 5 bases clipped from V and 3 bases from J, the junction kept 8 bases outside the gene matches. The germline CDR1 and CDR2 sequences are MGHDK and SYGVNS. In DNA, the CDR3 is TGTGCCAGCAGTCCCCTCGCGGGGGTTACAGATACGCAGTATTTT. Its protein product is CASSPLAGVTDTQYF.

This clone was picked up a small number of times. The gene calls are TRBV5-4 and TRBJ2-1; D might be TRBD1 (7 bases). Germline lookup yields CDR1 SGHNT and CDR2 YYREEE (reference sequence). Deletions cut 4 bases from V and 6 bases from J, with 11 bases between. The CDR3 spans 13 residues. In DNA, the CDR3 is TGTGCCAGCAGCCCCCAGGGGGGCAATGAGCAGTTCTTC. Translation gives CASSPQGGNEQFF.